These T cell receptor beta chains were read from a single sample in a study of TIL therapy for anti-PD-1-resistant metastatic lung cancer. Sequencing used immunoSEQ multiplex PCR; TCRdb keeps in-frame clones, though not all of them. Here the sample spans around 19,000 clones, 83% being singletons. Source: blood, taken at baseline. The receptors stem from a person aged 25 to 80 with non-small cell lung cancer. CDR3s include the opening cysteine and the closing phenylalanine or tryptophan. The order of the fields is clone size, J gene, V gene, CDR3 protein. Clone size, where shown, is once, few, many, or a class for clones that have expanded.

abundance: NA
j_gene: TRBJ1-4
v_gene: TRBV5-6
CDR3aa: CASSWGQGEKLFF

abundance: NA
j_gene: TRBJ2-2
v_gene: TRBV27
CDR3aa: CASSFMRPNYSTGELFF

abundance: NA
j_gene: TRBJ2-5
v_gene: TRBV5-8
CDR3aa: CASSLDRGQETQYF

abundance: NA
j_gene: TRBJ1-6
v_gene: TRBV6-4
CDR3aa: CASSQDRGNSPLHF

abundance: few
j_gene: TRBJ2-7
v_gene: TRBV5-4
CDR3aa: CASSLEAAGLYEQYF

abundance: once
j_gene: TRBJ1-3
v_gene: TRBV28
CDR3aa: CASSKTVDGNTIYF

abundance: NA
j_gene: TRBJ2-7
v_gene: TRBV7-2
CDR3aa: CANAASGSNGEQYF

abundance: NA
j_gene: TRBJ1-6
v_gene: TRBV28
CDR3aa: CASSPGQGYSPLHF

abundance: once
j_gene: NA
v_gene: TRBV5-1
CDR3aa: CASSLGGQESYEQYF

abundance: once
j_gene: TRBJ2-2
v_gene: TRBV7-2
CDR3aa: CATETGSKAGELFF

abundance: NA
j_gene: TRBJ2-1
v_gene: TRBV7-3
CDR3aa: CASSLLAGVPNEQFF

abundance: NA
j_gene: TRBJ2-7
v_gene: TRBV9
CDR3aa: CASSAGLAEDYEQYF

abundance: NA
j_gene: TRBJ1-3
v_gene: TRBV14
CDR3aa: CASSQDHGPGNTIYF

abundance: NA
j_gene: TRBJ2-1
v_gene: TRBV4-3
CDR3aa: CASSRLDTWPYNEQFF

abundance: NA
j_gene: TRBJ2-7
v_gene: TRBV5-4
CDR3aa: CASSSGTGGYEQYF

abundance: NA
j_gene: TRBJ2-7
v_gene: TRBV14
CDR3aa: CASSQDIDAEQYF

abundance: once
j_gene: TRBJ1-4
v_gene: TRBV4-3
CDR3aa: CASSQLFTGPGEKLFF

abundance: NA
j_gene: TRBJ2-7
v_gene: TRBV29-1
CDR3aa: CSVERTYSYEQYF

abundance: NA
j_gene: TRBJ1-5
v_gene: TRBV19
CDR3aa: CASSISQSNQPQHF

abundance: NA
j_gene: TRBJ1-6
v_gene: TRBV9
CDR3aa: CASSPRGGRSLPLHF

abundance: few
j_gene: TRBJ2-7
v_gene: TRBV6-5
CDR3aa: CASSAGQGRLYF

abundance: once
j_gene: TRBJ2-1
v_gene: TRBV5-4
CDR3aa: CASSLGGSYNEQFF

abundance: NA
j_gene: TRBJ2-5
v_gene: TRBV13
CDR3aa: CASSRPRHRQGAQYF

abundance: NA
j_gene: TRBJ2-3
v_gene: TRBV10-3
CDR3aa: CAISDPRSRGSTDTQYF

abundance: NA
j_gene: TRBJ2-4
v_gene: TRBV4-1
CDR3aa: CASSPPEMPNIQYF

abundance: NA
j_gene: TRBJ1-4
v_gene: TRBV2
CDR3aa: CASSESGRINEKLFF

abundance: NA
j_gene: TRBJ2-7
v_gene: TRBV30
CDR3aa: CAWSVRLADPRRYEQYF

abundance: NA
j_gene: TRBJ2-2
v_gene: TRBV27
CDR3aa: CASSLYGGGHTGELFF

abundance: few
j_gene: TRBJ1-2
v_gene: TRBV5-4
CDR3aa: CASSPQDQYGYTF

abundance: NA
j_gene: TRBJ1-2
v_gene: TRBV7-9
CDR3aa: CASSLGTDYNYGYTF

abundance: NA
j_gene: TRBJ2-3
v_gene: TRBV7-2
CDR3aa: CASSLMGARTDTQYF

abundance: NA
j_gene: TRBJ1-2
v_gene: TRBV6-5
CDR3aa: CASSGDRDYGYTF

abundance: NA
j_gene: TRBJ1-2
v_gene: TRBV27
CDR3aa: CASSLVGTGDGYTF

abundance: NA
j_gene: TRBJ2-3
v_gene: TRBV28
CDR3aa: CASSSPASGRTDTQYF

abundance: NA
j_gene: TRBJ1-3
v_gene: TRBV27
CDR3aa: CASSSGGIGNTIYF

abundance: NA
j_gene: TRBJ2-1
v_gene: TRBV5-1
CDR3aa: CASSLRGGSYNEQFF

abundance: NA
j_gene: TRBJ2-3
v_gene: TRBV4-1
CDR3aa: CASSQRTSGSASTDTQYF

abundance: NA
j_gene: TRBJ1-2
v_gene: TRBV7-9
CDR3aa: CASSSDTSNYGYTF

abundance: NA
j_gene: TRBJ1-2
v_gene: TRBV7-6
CDR3aa: CASSLLSGTYGYTF

abundance: few
j_gene: TRBJ1-2
v_gene: TRBV5-4
CDR3aa: CASSLVGRIYGYTF

abundance: NA
j_gene: TRBJ1-1
v_gene: TRBV6-5
CDR3aa: CASSYSRIGTEAFF

abundance: NA
j_gene: TRBJ2-3
v_gene: TRBV14
CDR3aa: CASSQDSGGGSDTQYF

abundance: NA
j_gene: TRBJ1-3
v_gene: TRBV19
CDR3aa: CASSFSGVESGNTIYF

abundance: NA
j_gene: TRBJ2-6
v_gene: TRBV6-4
CDR3aa: CASSDNSGANVLTF